The present T cell receptor beta chain was sequenced within a study of blood T cells in healthy people across ages. Notes on the study in general: Long-lived donors exceeded aged donors in naive CD4+ cells and diversity.

To note about this clonotype: What it recognizes is unknown.

Every donor contributed around 10 milliliters of peripheral blood by blood draw. Extraction yielded at least 5.5 micrograms of total RNA per sample. The second PCR ran roughly 6 to 11 cycles with a sample-barcoded 5' primer and J-beta primers. TCRdb reprocessed the 5' RACE reads with MiXCR, giving one entry per CDR3 protein. The table shows about 1.6 million distinct CDR3 sequences, with roughly 32% occurring only once. Germline-derived CDR1 and CDR2 are LNHDA and SQIVND (reference sequence). Trimming cost V 4 bases and J 1 base; bases outside gene matches: 9. This CDR3 has 16 amino acids. The origin of this receptor is a woman aged 30 to 39 in good health. The material sequenced was blood. This rearrangement joins TRBV19 to TRBJ2-7, with TRBD1 identical over 8 bases. CDR3 nucleotide sequence: TGTGCCAGTAGTACTCTAGACAGGGGAAGATCCTACGAGCAGTACTTC. Its translation is CASSTLDRGRSYEQYF.